Sequencing of this T cell receptor beta chain was carried out in a study of shared clonotypes between healthy human individuals. A note on this clone: Its specificity is unknown.

Using immunoSEQ multiplex PCR, the repertoire was profiled, and TCRdb retains in-frame clones only, with some absent. This sample has more than 1,200,000 clones; 98% occur once, and the top ten carry about 0.35%. This CDR3 comprises 11 residues. Trimming took off 6 bases at V and 7 bases at J, with 10 bases between the two ends. From germline, CDR1 is MNHNS and CDR2 SASEGT. Study observations and caveats: The study found about 5% of naive CD4 clonotypes shared across several donors.

The gene calls are TRBV6-1 and TRBJ2-7; weak D call: TRBD1 (6 bases). The TCR comes from a man aged 25-40 years in good health. The specimen was naive CD4+ T cells sorted from blood. The subset: CD45RA+ positively selected. Written as DNA, the CDR3 is TGTGCCAGCAGACAAACAGGGGAGCAGTACTTC. Amino acids: CASRQTGEQYF.